This T cell receptor (beta chain) was identified in a study of cytomegalovirus exposure and HLA in healthy donors. Germline CDR1 is MNHNY and CDR2 is SVGAGI (reference sequence). The length of the CDR3 is 15 residues. V shed 5 bases, J shed 7 bases, and the junction held 12 bases outside the gene matches. General study results and limits: According to an earlier analysis, most TCR beta V segments yielded productive rearrangements about 90% or about 30% of the time.

This clone was recorded once. Its target is not known. Both 60 Vbeta primers and 13 Jbeta primers went into the PCR. Measured with immunoSEQ multiplex PCR; TCRdb has only the in-frame clones, and not every one. Of 110,000 to 150,000 clones in the sample, 77% were seen once. The V and J genes are TRBV6-6 and TRBJ1-2, with 8 bases that match TRBD1. Sequencing was done on a sample of PBMCs. The origin of this receptor is a male donor in good health and CMV-seronegative. The CDR3 reads CASSTRQGTYRGYTF. For the CDR3, the DNA is TGTGCCAGCAGTACTCGACAGGGGACCTATCGTGGCTACACCTTC.